This T cell receptor (beta chain) was recovered during a study of T cell repertoires in cytomegalovirus infection. MiXCR was run by TCRdb on the reads, yielding one entry per CDR3 protein. The sample lists about 890,000 distinct CDR3 sequences, around 32% occurring once. Turning to this clonotype: Its specificity is unknown.

From germline, CDR1 is MDHEN and CDR2 SYDVKM. CDR3 length equals 16 residues. V was trimmed by 5 bases and J by 0 bases, leaving 17 bases between them. Whole-study findings and limits: HLA-C-restricted CMV clonotypes gave the most frequent clonotype in two of eight donors. Summed frequency of public TCR beta families distinguished CMV carriers with the relevant HLA.

The TCR was taken from a human donor in good health (CMV status not recorded). Some clones in this sample may be carry-over from other donors' samples. V and J are TRBV28 and TRBJ2-7; D tentatively reads TRBD1 or TRBD2 (5 bases each). The sample was cultured CD8+ T cells from PBMCs, taken from culture after CMV antigen stimulation. The CDR3 sequence is CASSPMGVPDSYEQYF. CDR3 bases: TGTGCCAGCAGTCCAATGGGGGTCCCCGACTCCTACGAGCAGTACTTC.